This T cell receptor beta chain appears in the sequencing data of a study of T cells in Graves' hyperthyroidism and ophthalmopathy. General study results and limits: Most thyroid clonotypes expanded above 0.001 were also detected in blood. Model-based prediction identified ophthalmopathy a median 6.5 months prior to its onset.

Amplification targeted TCR beta CDR3 regions from RNA transcripts. The HTBI primer set served for first-round RT-PCR of the TCR CDR3. TCRdb independently ran MiXCR on the multiplex PCR reads; one entry per CDR3 protein. The sample records about 400,000 distinct CDR3 sequences, more than 12% being singletons. No progression to ophthalmopathy during 18 months of follow-up defined stable disease. Each diagnosis drew on symptoms, thyroxine, TRAb, thyroid ultrasound and orbital computed tomography findings. To note about this clonotype: The antigen is not known.

Sequencing input: blood. The source of this sequence is a woman aged 25-40 years with Graves' hyperthyroidism.

CDR3 protein: CASSDQGGRVNEQFF. For the CDR3, the DNA is TGTGCCAGCAGCGACCAGGGAGGGCGGGTCAATGAGCAGTTCTTC. This chain uses TRBV5-8 with TRBJ2-1, with 7 bases matching TRBD2. CDR1 and CDR2 (germline): SGHTS, YDEGEE. The CDR3 loop spans 15 amino acids. After removal of 4 bases from V and 6 bases from J, the junction contained 10 bases not matched to a gene.